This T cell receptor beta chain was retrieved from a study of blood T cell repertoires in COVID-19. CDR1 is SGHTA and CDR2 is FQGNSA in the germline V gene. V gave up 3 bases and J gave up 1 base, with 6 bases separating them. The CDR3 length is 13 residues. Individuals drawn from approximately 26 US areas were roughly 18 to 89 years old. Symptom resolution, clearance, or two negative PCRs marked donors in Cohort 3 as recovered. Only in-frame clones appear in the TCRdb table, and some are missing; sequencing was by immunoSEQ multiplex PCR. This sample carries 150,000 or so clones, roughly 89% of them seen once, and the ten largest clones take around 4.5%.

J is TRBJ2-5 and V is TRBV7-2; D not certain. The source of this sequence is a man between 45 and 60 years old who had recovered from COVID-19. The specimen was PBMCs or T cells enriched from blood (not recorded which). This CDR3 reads CASSFFGQETQYF. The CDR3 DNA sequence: TGTGCCAGCAGCTTCTTCGGCCAAGAGACCCAGTACTTC.